Below are 18 T cell receptor beta chains sequenced from a single sample in a study of cytomegalovirus exposure and HLA in healthy donors. Primers included in the PCR were 60 Vbeta and 13 Jbeta primers. Clones were read by immunoSEQ multiplex PCR, and TCRdb kept only the in-frame ones, dropping some. The repertoire holds some 150,000 clones, with roughly 80% as singletons. Material: PBMCs. These receptors originate from a man under 40 in good health and CMV-seropositive.

The chain combines TRBV10-1 with TRBJ2-1; 11 bases are a match to TRBD1. The CDR3 has 15 residues. V trimming: 6 bases; J trimming: 3 bases; junction bases outside the gene matches: 4. Germline V gives CDR1 WNHNN, CDR2 SYGVQD (reference sequence). This CDR3 reads CASSTGTGGYNEQFF. The CDR3 nucleotides are TGCGCCAGCAGCACCGGGACAGGGGGCTACAATGAGCAGTTCTTC.

J is TRBJ1-6 and V is TRBV2; 8 positions agree with TRBD1. The J segment lost 7 bases and the V segment lost 6 bases, leaving 5 bases of the junction unmatched. CDR1 and CDR2 from the germline V gene are SNHLY and FYNNEI. This CDR3 comprises 14 residues. The CDR3 coding sequence is TGTGCCAGCAGCCGGACAGGGCAGAATTCACCCCTCCACTTT. This encodes CASSRTGQNSPLHF.

DNA of the CDR3: TGTGCCACGGGGGGGGGCGAATATAATTCACCCCTCCACTTT. Its protein product is CATGGGEYNSPLHF. J is TRBJ1-6 and V is TRBV2; TRBD1 might be the D (6 bases). Germline CDR1 is SNHLY and CDR2 is FYNNEI. There are 14 residues in the CDR3. Trimming took 10 bases from V and 4 from J, leaving 14 bases between them. The variable domain in full, completed from reference TRBV2 and TRBJ1-6, reads EPEVTQTPSHQVTQMGQEVILRCVPISNHLYFYWYRQILGQKVEFLVSFYNNEISEKSEIFDDQFSVERPDGSNFTLKIRSTKLEDSAMYFCATGGGEYNSPLHFGNGTRLTVT.

The chain links TRBV10-3 to TRBJ1-2, with D hard to call. V lost 8 bases to trimming and J lost 4 bases, with 8 bases between them. CDR3 size: 11 residues. From germline, CDR1 is ENHRY and CDR2 SYGVKD. The CDR3 loop reads CAIYPRYGYTF. The CDR3 coding sequence is TGTGCCATCTATCCTCGCTATGGCTACACCTTC.

The rearrangement joins TRBV6-5 to TRBJ2-6; a weak D match, TRBD2 (5 bases). V was cut by 7 bases and J by 0 bases, with 7 bases left in between. The CDR3 loop spans 14 amino acids. Germline V CDR1 and CDR2: MNHEY, SVGAGI. This CDR3 is CASKRDSGANVLTF. The CDR3 nucleotides read TGTGCCAGCAAACGGGACTCTGGGGCCAACGTCCTGACTTTC.

The table lists this clone with a few counts. This chain links TRBV7-2 with TRBJ1-5, with D tentatively TRBD1 (6 bases). CDR1 and CDR2 from the germline V gene are SGHTA and FQGNSA. V dropped 1 base and J dropped 16 bases, with 14 bases sitting between them. The CDR3 runs to 12 residues. The CDR3 here is CASSLEGGRPHF. The CDR3 coding sequence is TGTGCCAGCAGCTTAGAGGGGGGGCGTCCACATTTT. Drawing the rest from reference TRBV7-2 and TRBJ1-5, the complete variable domain is GAGVSQSPSNKVTEKGKDVELRCDPISGHTALYWYRQSLGQGLEFLIYFQGNSAPDKSGLPSDRFSAERTGGSVSTLTIQRTQQEDSAVYLCASSLEGGRPHFGDGTRLSIL.

V usage is TRBV7-9 and J usage is TRBJ1-1; D possibly corresponds to TRBD1 (5 bases). CDR3 length: 13 amino acids. Germline V CDR1 and CDR2: SEHNR, FQNEAQ (reference sequence). The V gene lost 5 bases and the J gene lost 4 bases, with 11 bases spanning the gap. The CDR3 bases are TGTGCCAGCAGCCCGTCGCAGGGCACTGAAGCTTTCTTT. This gives the protein CASSPSQGTEAFF. Full variable domain (missing parts from reference TRBV7-9 and TRBJ1-1): DTGVSQNPRHKITKRGQNVTFRCDPISEHNRLYWYRQTLGQGPEFLTYFQNEAQLEKSRLLSDRFSAERPKGSFSTLEIQRTEQGDSAMYLCASSPSQGTEAFFGQGTRLTVV.

A single count supports this clone. The chain is built from TRBV28 and TRBJ1-2, with a tentative D call TRBD1 (5 bases). The CDR3 has 15 amino acids. Germline V gene sequence: CDR1 MDHEN, CDR2 SYDVKM. V gave up 3 bases and J gave up 2 bases, with 13 bases separating them. CDR3 loop: CASSFGGLLNYGYTF. The CDR3 coding sequence is TGTGCCAGCAGTTTTGGGGGACTACTAAACTATGGCTACACCTTC.

This chain uses TRBV4-1 with TRBJ1-1; TRBD1 might be the D (5 bases). The germline V gene has CDR1 MGHRA and CDR2 YSYEKL. Trimming removed 2 bases from V and 4 bases from J, with 20 bases in between. The CDR3 runs 17 residues. This chain's CDR3 is CASSQRQGGGLGTEAFF. As DNA, the CDR3 is TGCGCCAGCAGCCAAAGGCAGGGAGGTGGGTTAGGCACTGAAGCTTTCTTT.

V usage is TRBV6-1 and J usage is TRBJ1-1; 8 positions match TRBD1. CDR1 is MNHNS, CDR2 SASEGT, per germline. This CDR3 has 15 residues. V lost 5 bases, J lost 4 bases, and 9 bases stayed unmatched. Here the CDR3 DNA reads TGTGCCAGCAGTATCCAGACAGGGGCGAGCACTGAAGCTTTCTTT. Its translation: CASSIQTGASTEAFF.

V usage is TRBV7-9 and J usage is TRBJ2-7; no definite D call. The germline V gene encodes CDR1 SEHNR and CDR2 FQNEAQ (reference sequence). With 5 bases removed from V and 5 bases from J, the gap between germline ends came to 7 bases. The CDR3 sequence is 11 residues long. The CDR3 is CASSISHEQYF. The CDR3 DNA is TGTGCCAGCAGCATTAGCCACGAGCAGTACTTC.

Only one count was recorded for this clone. CDR3 protein: CASGPTDYEQYF. CDR3 in DNA: TGTGCCAGCGGGCCGACAGACTACGAGCAGTACTTC. The chain carries TRBV9 and TRBJ2-7; TRBD1 might be the D (5 bases). In germline, CDR1 is SGDLS, CDR2 YYNGEE. V was pared by 7 bases and J by 3 bases, with 11 bases between. CDR3 size: 12 residues.

The rearrangement uses TRBV19 and TRBJ2-7, with D unresolved. Germline V CDR1 and CDR2: LNHDA, SQIVND (reference sequence). There are 14 residues in the CDR3. Trimming cost V 4 bases and J 1 base, with 11 bases left between them. The CDR3 nucleotides read TGTGCCAGTAGTAAGGAGCACACTTCCTACGAGCAGTACTTC. This translates into CASSKEHTSYEQYF.

The V call is TRBV6-5, the J call TRBJ2-3, with TRBD2 matching 8 bases. The V segment lost 4 bases and the J segment 2 bases; nucleotides outside the gene matches: 8. The CDR3 is 16 residues long. Germline V CDR1 and CDR2: MNHEY, SVGAGI. CDR3 region: CASSLGGGYSTDTQYF. The CDR3 bases are TGTGCCAGCAGTTTGGGCGGGGGGTATTCCACAGATACGCAGTATTTT.

This clone was seen only a few times. This chain links TRBV27 with TRBJ2-2, with TRBD1 identical over 10 bases. V dropped 2 bases and J dropped 1; count of bases not matched to a gene: 10. CDR1 and CDR2 from the germline V gene are MNHEY and SMNVEV (reference sequence). The CDR3 is 19 residues long. CDR3 protein: CASSLRAPGQGKNTGELFF. For the CDR3, the DNA is TGTGCCAGCAGTTTACGCGCTCCGGGACAGGGGAAGAACACCGGGGAGCTGTTTTTT.

This sequence joins TRBV19 and TRBJ1-4, with a tentative D call TRBD1 (5 bases). Germline V gives CDR1 LNHDA, CDR2 SQIVND (reference sequence). The CDR3 totals 17 residues. V was clipped by 9 bases and J by 0 bases, with 20 bases between them. CDR3 nucleotide sequence: TGTGCCAGCCGGGCTCCCCAGGGAAGAGCAACTAATGAAAAACTGTTTTTT. As protein: CASRAPQGRATNEKLFF.

The J gene is TRBJ2-7, the V gene TRBV9; D is undetermined. CDR1 and CDR2 (germline): SGDLS, YYNGEE. This CDR3 comprises 13 residues. V dropped 0 bases and J dropped 6 bases, with 10 bases sitting between them. CDR3 sequence (DNA): TGTGCCAGCAGCGTAGCTTTTACGGGCGAGCAGTACTTC. Translating it yields CASSVAFTGEQYF.

This sequence joins TRBV9 and TRBJ2-3; unclear D gene. The CDR3 runs to 13 residues. Germline V gives CDR1 SGDLS, CDR2 YYNGEE. Trimming pared 0 bases from V and 3 bases from J, leaving 5 bases between. As DNA, the CDR3 is TGTGCCAGCAGCGTAGGAGTAACAGATACGCAGTATTTT. It yields the protein CASSVGVTDTQYF.